The subject of this entry is one T cell receptor beta chain. The antigen remains undetermined. This record belongs to a study of cytomegalovirus exposure and HLA in healthy donors. Study results and limitations: Most TCR sequences proved rare, with some public TCRs found in many donors. Overall, approximately 150 TCR beta chains were annotated as cytomegalovirus-associated.

Germline V gene sequence: CDR1 MNHEY, CDR2 SVGAGI. The CDR3 is 15 amino acids. V was pared by 2 bases and J by 0 bases, with 9 bases between. The PCR employed 60 Vbeta primers together with 13 Jbeta primers. Here immunoSEQ multiplex PCR was the method, and the copy in TCRdb shows in-frame clones only, minus some. The profile shows over 150,000 clones, approximately 80% of them singletons. The sequenced sample consisted of PBMCs. This clonotype originated in a man aged 25-40 years in good health and CMV-seropositive. The J gene is TRBJ2-3, the V gene TRBV6-5, with a weak D call TRBD1 (5 bases). This CDR3 is CASSYQGPSTDTQYF. The CDR3 region has the DNA TGTGCCAGCAGTTACCAGGGTCCAAGCACAGATACGCAGTATTTT.